The sequence of this T cell receptor (beta chain) was determined in a study of relationships among human T cell subsets. Study findings and constraints: Over 50% of CD8+ cytotoxic sequences were in clones over 100 reads; regulatory and Th2 had few. Bead-based sorting did not rule out CD4+CD8+ double-positive cells.

Germline V gene sequence: CDR1 MNHNS, CDR2 SASEGT. V shed 5 bases and J shed 0 bases, with 13 bases lying between them. This CDR3 region has 15 residues. For this clonotype: Its target is not known.

Semiquantitative ARM-PCR amplified T cell receptor alpha and beta CDR3 regions from mRNA. In ARM-PCR, communal superprimers followed tagged nested gene-specific primers for exponential amplification. Each CDR3 protein is one row after TCRdb ran MiXCR on the multiplex PCR reads. This repertoire shows 10,000 to 15,000 distinct CDR3 sequences, around 69% found once; its top ten account for roughly 29%. The Th1 cells were the flow-through after CD25, CD56 and CD294 bead selections. Subset-specific monoclonal antibody beads were used to isolate T cell subsets. The TCR originated in a man between 40 and 49 years old in good health. Sample: CD4+ Th1 cells sorted from blood. The chain recombines TRBV6-1 with TRBJ1-1, with no clear D. The CDR3 is CASSPYWTVNTEAFF. The CDR3 DNA reads as TGTGCCAGCAGTCCTTACTGGACGGTGAACACTGAAGCTTTCTTT.